This T cell receptor (beta chain) appears in the sequencing data of a study of T cell responses to AZD1222 COVID-19 vaccine. Clones were read by immunoSEQ multiplex PCR, and TCRdb kept only the in-frame ones, dropping some. The sample gives 65,000 to 70,000 clones, around 78% of which show up once; 20% to 25% is in the top ten. With regard to this clone: Its antigen is not known.

Points from the study as a whole: Spike regions recognized by vaccine-associated CD4 TCRs spanned the protein, led by 160-218 and 743-854.

Germline lookup yields CDR1 MGHRA and CDR2 YSYEKL. The CDR3 covers 15 residues. V gave up 2 bases and J gave up 8 bases; unmatched junction bases: 8. The source is an adult who received the AZD1222 COVID-19 vaccine. The chain carries TRBV4-1 and TRBJ1-2; 10 bases match TRBD1. The sample consisted of peripheral blood, taken 28 days after the second AZD1222 dose. CDR3 sequence: CASSQPRDRGKGYTF. CDR3 sequence (DNA): TGCGCCAGCAGCCAACCCAGGGACAGGGGTAAGGGCTACACCTTC.